These T cell receptor beta chains were read from a single sample in a study of cytomegalovirus exposure and HLA in healthy donors. Only in-frame clones appear in the TCRdb table, and some are missing; sequencing was by immunoSEQ multiplex PCR. Of about 190,000 clones listed, over 70% are singletons. Source material: PBMCs. Receptors were obtained from a young woman in good health and CMV-seropositive. Each CDR3 is given without its conserved first and last residue.

TRBV7-9	TRBJ2-7	ASSDSTGQGAYEQY
TRBV2	TRBJ1-1	ASSESMRGTEAF
TRBV29-1	TRBJ2-7	SVGGLAIYEQY
TRBV19	TRBJ1-1	ASSFPDRGTEAF
TRBV6-1	TRBJ2-5	ASSDGASGSWTQY
TRBV12-5	TRBJ1-1	ASGITGDEAF
TRBV27	TRBJ2-3	ASTSLGQGIQDTQY
TRBV6-5	TRBJ1-5	ASSYSPDNQPQH
TRBV27	TRBJ2-7	ASSRGRTGTYEQY
TRBV5-1	TRBJ1-1	ASSLWTGQQSAEAF
TRBV5-1	TRBJ2-3	ASSHGTSRDTQY
TRBV5-1	TRBJ1-1	ASGPPRTGSSEAF
TRBV28	TRBJ2-7	ASSSTGWYEQY
TRBV29-1	TRBJ2-1	SVVGTGGQNEQF
TRBV5-1	TRBJ2-1	ASSLTMSSYNEQF
TRBV5-1	TRBJ2-3	ASSAGLGSTDTQY
TRBV6-1	TRBJ2-1	ASSELIGRGPTDEQF
TRBV29-1	TRBJ1-2	SAPRPGGYT
TRBV5-1	TRBJ2-5	ASSLGTDQETQY
TRBV5-7	TRBJ1-1	ASSLGTGSMNTEAF
TRBV28	TRBJ2-2	ASSFVGAGTGELF
TRBV12-5	TRBJ2-3	ASGGAGATDTQY